These 24 T cell receptor beta chains came from one sample sequenced in a study of CD8 T cells in ankylosing spondylitis. Study results and caveats: Blood from ankylosing spondylitis patients appeared to carry a characteristic roughly eight-variant TCR beta motif.

TCRdb independently ran MiXCR on the 5' RACE reads; one entry per CDR3 protein. The table has 350,000 or so distinct CDR3 sequences, roughly 8% seen once. These receptors have no identified antigens. Input material: blood, either unsorted or a sorted T cell fraction (not recorded which). The receptors come from a male donor with ankylosing spondylitis.

The V and J genes are TRBV4-3 and TRBJ1-1; unclear D gene. This CDR3 has 15 amino acids. V lost 1 base, J lost 4 bases, and 13 bases lay in between. Germline CDR1 LGHNA, CDR2 YSLEER. The CDR3 here is CASSQVVGGITEAFF. For the CDR3, the DNA is TGCGCCAGCAGCCAAGTGGTCGGCGGAATCACTGAAGCTTTCTTT.

The chain has TRBV4-3 and TRBJ1-1; the D gene is possibly TRBD1 (5 bases). The germline CDR1 and CDR2 sequences are LGHNA and YSLEER. The V and J ends lost 3 bases and 2 bases respectively, with 22 bases between them. The CDR3 sequence is 18 residues long. CDR3 in amino acids: CASSQDLKGFSGNTEAFF. The CDR3 nucleotides read TGCGCCAGCAGCCAGGATCTCAAGGGGTTCAGTGGAAACACTGAAGCTTTCTTT.

This clonotype has only a few counts. The rearrangement links TRBV5-1 to TRBJ2-5, with D tentatively TRBD1 or TRBD2 (5 bases each). CDR1 and CDR2 (germline): SGHRS, YFSETQ. V was cut by 4 bases and J by 5 bases, with 15 bases left in between. The length of the CDR3 is 14 residues. The CDR3 loop is CASSIGRGRETQYF. The DNA of the CDR3 is TGCGCCAGCAGCATCGGACGGGGCCGGGAGACCCAGTACTTC.

This clonotype came up a few times. V gene TRBV7-6 combines with J gene TRBJ1-5; the D gene is possibly TRBD1 (5 bases). Per the germline V gene, CDR1 is SGHVS and CDR2 is FNYEAQ. Deletions cut 5 bases from V and 3 bases from J, with 14 bases between. The CDR3 has 15 residues. The CDR3 here is CASSPLAGLNQPQHF. CDR3 coding DNA: TGTGCCAGCAGCCCCCTCGCAGGGCTCAATCAGCCCCAGCATTTT. Supplemented by reference TRBV7-6 and TRBJ1-5, the full variable domain reads GAGVSQSPRYKVTKRGQDVALRCDPISGHVSLYWYRQALGQGPEFLTYFNYEAQQDKSGLPNDRFSAERPEGSISTLTIQRTEQRDSAMYRCASSPLAGLNQPQHFGDGTRLSIL.

The chain is built from TRBV6-2 or TRBV6-3 and TRBJ1-1; D is undetermined. Trimming removed 2 bases at V and 1 base at J, with 8 bases between. Germline CDR1 is MNHEY and CDR2 is SVGEGT. The CDR3 is 14 residues long. Written as DNA, the CDR3 is TGTGCCAGCAGTTACAGGGTAAAGAACACTGAAGCTTTCTTT. This sequence encodes CASSYRVKNTEAFF.

J is TRBJ2-5 and V is TRBV11-2; D perhaps matches TRBD1 (6 bases). The CDR3 has 15 residues. Trimming took 3 bases from V and 0 from J, leaving 11 bases between them. CDR1 is SGHAT and CDR2 is FQNNGV in the germline V gene. Written as DNA, the CDR3 is TGTGCCAGCAGCTTTGGATCAGGGGACCAAGAGACCCAGTACTTC. Its protein is CASSFGSGDQETQYF. The variable domain in full, with the rest retrieved from reference TRBV11-2 and TRBJ2-5, is EAGVAQSPRYKIIEKRQSVAFWCNPISGHATLYWYQQILGQGPKLLIQFQNNGVVDDSQLPKDRFSAERLKGVDSTLKIQPAKLEDSAVYLCASSFGSGDQETQYFGPGTRLLVL.

Many counts were recorded for this clonotype. The chain couples TRBV19 to TRBJ2-3; the D is unclear. The germline V gene has CDR1 LNHDA and CDR2 SQIVND (reference sequence). The CDR3 is made up of 13 amino acids. Trimming shortened V by 5 bases and J by 1 base, and 7 bases separated the two germline ends. The CDR3 reads CASSHSGTDTQYF. DNA for the CDR3: TGTGCCAGTAGTCACAGCGGCACAGATACGCAGTATTTT. Variable domain in full (rest from reference TRBV19 and TRBJ2-3): DGGITQSPKYLFRKEGQNVTLSCEQNLNHDAMYWYRQDPGQGLRLIYYSQIVNDFQKGDIAEGYSVSREKKESFPLTVTSAQKNPTAFYLCASSHSGTDTQYFGPGTRLTVL.

Ten or more counts support this clonotype. V is TRBV5-1 and J is TRBJ2-1; D is ambiguous. V lost 3 bases, J lost 1 base, and 11 bases lay in between. The CDR3 has 15 residues. Germline CDR1 is SGHRS and CDR2 is YFSETQ. In DNA, the CDR3 is TGCGCCAGCAGCTCCGGATCCTCTTCCTACAATGAGCAGTTCTTC. Its translation is CASSSGSSSYNEQFF.

This clonotype was detected ten times or more. The chain couples TRBV4-3 to TRBJ2-3; D gene ambiguous. V lost 1 base to trimming and J lost 3 bases, with 8 bases between them. Per germline, CDR1 LGHNA and CDR2 YSLEER. The CDR3 covers 14 residues. The CDR3 loop reads CASSQGLATDTQYF. The CDR3, as DNA: TGCGCCAGCAGCCAAGGATTGGCTACAGATACGCAGTATTTT.

V usage is TRBV25-1 and J usage is TRBJ1-2; 10 bases line up with TRBD1. CDR3 size: 16 residues. The germline CDR1 and CDR2 sequences are MGHDK and SYGVNS. Unmatched junction bases numbered 14, after V lost 5 bases and J lost 8 bases. The CDR3 coding sequence is TGTGCCAGCAGTTCTCCCGGGACAGGGGCATCGGGCGGCTACACCTTC. It yields the protein CASSSPGTGASGGYTF.

This clonotype was observed a few times. The gene calls are TRBV4-2 and TRBJ2-7; 8 bases fit TRBD2. This CDR3 has 16 residues. Looked up from germline, CDR1 is LGHNA and CDR2 is YNFKEQ. The junction had 6 bases not matched to a gene; V was cut back by 0 bases and J by 2 bases. The CDR3 spells CASSQEVSGSPYEQYF. CDR3 DNA sequence: TGTGCCAGCAGCCAAGAAGTGAGCGGGAGCCCCTACGAGCAGTACTTC.

The rearrangement uses TRBV6-5 and TRBJ2-1; 9 nucleotides align to TRBD2. The CDR3 spans 16 residues. With 0 bases clipped from V and 5 bases from J, the junction kept 5 bases outside the gene matches. Germline V lookup: CDR1 MNHEY, CDR2 SVGAGI. Written as DNA, the CDR3 is TGTGCCAGCAGTTACTCCGCGGGAGGGCCCAACAATGAGCAGTTCTTC. It is translated as CASSYSAGGPNNEQFF.

This clonotype was seen only a few times. The genes are TRBV25-1 and TRBJ2-5; D gene unclear. The ends were cut back, 8 bases at V and 5 bases at J, with 9 bases in the middle. This CDR3 comprises 11 residues. Germline loops: CDR1 MGHDK, CDR2 SYGVNS. The CDR3 spells CASGSAETQYF. For the CDR3, the DNA is TGTGCCAGCGGGTCAGCGGAGACCCAGTACTTC.

At least ten counts were recorded for this clonotype. The rearrangement uses TRBV27 and TRBJ2-1; 7 nucleotides align to TRBD1. With 3 bases clipped from V and 1 base from J, the junction kept 3 bases outside the gene matches. Per the germline V gene, CDR1 is MNHEY and CDR2 is SMNVEV (reference sequence). CDR3 size: 15 residues. The CDR3 nucleotides are TGTGCCAGCAGTTTTGACAGGGCGTCCTACAATGAGCAGTTCTTC. It translates to CASSFDRASYNEQFF.

This clonotype was recorded many times. This chain connects TRBV20-1 to TRBJ1-2, with D unresolved. V shed 3 bases and J shed 3 bases, with 8 bases lying between them. Germline V gene sequence: CDR1 DFQATT, CDR2 SNEGSKA (reference sequence). There are 12 residues in the CDR3. CDR3 DNA sequence: TGCAGTGCTAGCAGGAACTACTATGGCTACACCTTC. Amino acids: CSASRNYYGYTF.

The genes are TRBV6-2 or TRBV6-3 and TRBJ2-1; 7 bases align to TRBD2. Germline V CDR1 and CDR2: MNHEY, SVGEGT. This CDR3 is built from 13 residues. J was trimmed by 10 bases and V by 8 bases; bases with no gene match: 11. The CDR3 region has the DNA TGTGCCAGCGCCGGGAGGCCCGCAGGCGAGCAGTTCTTC. This encodes CASAGRPAGEQFF.

The table lists this clonotype with a few counts. The rearrangement joins TRBV20-1 to TRBJ1-3; no reliable D call. The CDR3 is 14 residues long. The V and J ends lost 6 bases and 0 bases respectively, with 12 bases between them. Germline V lookup: CDR1 DFQATT, CDR2 SNEGSKA (reference sequence). The CDR3 is CSAPDWYSGNTIYF. DNA of the CDR3: TGCAGTGCCCCTGACTGGTACTCTGGAAACACCATATATTTT.

This clonotype has more than one count but fewer than ten. The chain carries TRBV9 and TRBJ1-1; 8 nucleotides line up with TRBD1. J gave up 3 bases and V 4 bases, and 11 bases lay outside the gene matches. The V gene's germline CDR1 is SGDLS and CDR2 YYNGEE. The CDR3 is 16 residues long. The CDR3 bases are TGTGCCAGCAGCCCCCGGACAGGGCTATTGGACACTGAAGCTTTCTTT. Amino acids: CASSPRTGLLDTEAFF.

This clonotype was recorded many times. The V call is TRBV3-1, the J call TRBJ2-1, with TRBD2 matching 7 bases. The CDR3 is made up of 18 amino acids. J lost 0 bases, V lost 4 bases, and 12 bases had no gene match. The V gene's germline CDR1 is LGHDT and CDR2 YNNKEL (reference sequence). The CDR3 loop reads CASSLRTRVLSSYNEQFF. The CDR3 DNA reads as TGTGCCAGCAGCCTAAGGACTAGAGTGTTGTCCTCCTACAATGAGCAGTTCTTC.

This clonotype came up a few times. V usage is TRBV20-1 and J usage is TRBJ1-1; D is undetermined. This CDR3 region has 15 residues. Germline V lookup: CDR1 DFQATT, CDR2 SNEGSKA (reference sequence). V was pared by 1 base and J by 1 base, with 13 bases between. This CDR3 reads CSARVSWDENTEAFF. DNA of the CDR3: TGCAGTGCTAGAGTTTCGTGGGATGAGAACACTGAAGCTTTCTTT.

This chain connects TRBV20-1 to TRBJ2-1; D unclear. CDR1 is DFQATT and CDR2 is SNEGSKA in the germline V gene (reference sequence). With 0 bases removed from V and 0 bases from J, the gap between germline ends came to 12 bases. This CDR3 comprises 16 residues. Here the CDR3 DNA reads TGCAGTGCTAGAGATGGCGTGGGGTACTCCTACAATGAGCAGTTCTTC. It yields the protein CSARDGVGYSYNEQFF.

This clonotype has ten or more counts. The chain employs TRBV3-1 and TRBJ2-1, with 8 nucleotides matching TRBD2. J was trimmed by 7 bases and V by 1 base; bases with no gene match: 6. This CDR3 is built from 15 residues. Germline loops: CDR1 LGHDT, CDR2 YNNKEL (reference sequence). The DNA of the CDR3 is TGTGCCAGCAGCCAAGGGGGACTAGGTTTGAATGAGCAGTTCTTC. This sequence encodes CASSQGGLGLNEQFF.

This clonotype was observed many times. One end of the junction is discordant with germline, which a read error may explain. V gene TRBV5-1 combines with J gene TRBJ2-7, with D possibly being TRBD1 (6 bases). The CDR3 runs 12 residues. Germline V gene sequence: CDR1 SGHRS, CDR2 YFSETQ. CDR3 sequence reads: CASSLQGYEQYF. The CDR3 region has the DNA TGTGCCAGCAGCCTACAGGGCTACGAGCAGTACTTC.

This clonotype was counted only a few times. The gene calls are TRBV2 and TRBJ2-6, with 11 bases that match TRBD1. There are 16 residues in the CDR3. Germline lookup yields CDR1 SNHLY and CDR2 FYNNEI. The junction had 2 bases not matched to a gene; V was cut back by 6 bases and J by 1 base. This chain's CDR3 is CASSRDRGSGANVLTF. In DNA, the CDR3 is TGTGCCAGCAGCAGGGACAGGGGGTCTGGGGCCAACGTCCTGACTTTC.